This record covers a single T cell receptor (beta chain). The sample belongs to a study of somatic mutations in cytotoxic T cells in rheumatoid arthritis. Germline V gene data show CDR1 as SGHKS and CDR2 as YYEKEE (reference sequence). CDR3 size: 13 residues. V was trimmed by 4 bases and J by 2 bases, leaving 10 bases between them. The table came from immunoSEQ multiplex PCR; TCRdb's copy has only in-frame clones and leaves some out. The sample yields 8,500 to 10,000 clones, 60% to 80% seen once. This TCR was sampled from an adult with rheumatoid arthritis. The source material was CD8+ T cells sorted from blood. The chain has TRBV5-5 and TRBJ2-7; tentative D call: TRBD2 (5 bases). CDR3 coding DNA: TGTGCCAGCAGCCCGTTGGAGGCCTACGAGCAGTACTTC. Residues: CASSPLEAYEQYF.